A selection of T cell receptor beta chains follows, all from one sample in a study of OX40 agonist ivuxolimab in advanced cancers. Assay: immunoSEQ multiplex PCR; the TCRdb copy retains only in-frame clones and omits some. This sample has 15,000 to 20,000 clones, with roughly 73% found just once. Sequencing was performed on CD4+ or CD8+ T cells sorted from blood, taken in a trial of the OX40 agonist ivuxolimab. The receptors come from an adult with an advanced solid tumor such as melanoma, head and neck, liver or kidney cancer. CDR3s include the opening cysteine and the closing phenylalanine or tryptophan. A D gene is named only where the DNA matches it firmly. Some rows have no size entry. The others give once, few or many, or a class for an expanded clone.

clone_size | j_call | d_call | v_call | cdr3_nt | cdr3_aa
. | TRBJ1-1 | . | TRBV28 | TGTGCCAGCAGTTTACTGTACAGGGTGAACACTGAAGCTTTCTTT | CASSLLYRVNTEAFF
once | TRBJ2-1 | . | TRBV11-2 | TGTGCCAGCAGCTTAGACGGGGGCACCTCCTACAATGAGCAGTTCTTC | CASSLDGGTSYNEQFF
. | TRBJ2-3 | TRBD1 | TRBV11-3 | TGTGCCAGCAGCTTACGGGACAGGGAAGCAGATACGCAGTATTTT | CASSLRDREADTQYF
. | TRBJ2-7 | . | TRBV7-9 | TGTGCCAGCAGCTTGGACTTCGAGCAGTACTTC | CASSLDFEQYF
. | TRBJ2-7 | TRBD2 | TRBV19 | TGTGCCAGTAGTGCCCCCGGGACTAGCGACTACGAGCAGTACTTC | CASSAPGTSDYEQYF
few | TRBJ2-7 | . | TRBV27 | TGTGCCAGCAGTTTATCGGTGGGCCTCGGGGACGAGCAGTACTTC | CASSLSVGLGDEQYF
. | TRBJ1-2 | TRBD1 | TRBV7-9 | TGTGCCAGCAGCTTATCAGGGGGTGAAAAAAACTATGGCTACACCTTC | CASSLSGGEKNYGYTF
once | TRBJ2-3 | TRBD2 | TRBV6-5 | TGTGCCAGCGGGACTAGCGGCATCAGCACAGATACGCAGTATTTT | CASGTSGISTDTQYF
. | TRBJ1-2 | TRBD1 | TRBV5-4 | TGTGCCAGCAGGACAGGGTCCTATGGCTACACCTTC | CASRTGSYGYTF
. | TRBJ2-1 | TRBD2 | TRBV27 | TGTGCCAGCAGTTTATCGTGGGCGGGAGTGAATGAGCAGTTCTTC | CASSLSWAGVNEQFF
. | TRBJ2-1 | . | TRBV19 | TGTGCCAGTAGTATAAGTGGGAAGGGCAATGAGCAGTTCTTC | CASSISGKGNEQFF
. | TRBJ2-7 | TRBD1 | TRBV27 | TGTGCCAGCAGTTTCTCCCCCGGGACAGGGATCTACGAGCAGTACTTC | CASSFSPGTGIYEQYF
. | TRBJ1-2 | TRBD1 | TRBV29-1 | TGCAGCGTCCTAACTACTGGACAGGGTTATGGCTACACCTTC | CSVLTTGQGYGYTF
few | TRBJ1-5 | . | TRBV6-5 | TGTGCCAGCAGTCGATTTCAGAGCAATCAGCCCCAGCATTTT | CASSRFQSNQPQHF
. | TRBJ2-7 | TRBD2 | TRBV27 | TGTGCCAGCGGCGGGAGGGCTTCCTACGAGCAGTACTTC | CASGGRASYEQYF
. | TRBJ2-1 | TRBD2 | TRBV27 | TGTGCCAGCAGTTTTAGCGGGAGTGTTTTCGATGAGCAGTTCTTC | CASSFSGSVFDEQFF
once | TRBJ1-5 | . | TRBV6-5 | TGTGCCAGCAGTTACTCCTCGAGTTTTAGCAATCAGCCCCAGCATTTT | CASSYSSSFSNQPQHF